This T cell receptor (beta chain) was retrieved from a study of OX40 agonist ivuxolimab in advanced cancers. Study-wide results and limits: Individuals who were partial responders at 0.1-3.0 mg/kg had clonal expansion that ranked among the lowest.

V was clipped by 1 base and J by 3 bases, with 2 bases between them. Germline lookup yields CDR1 SEHNR and CDR2 FQNEAQ (reference sequence). The CDR3 contains 12 residues. Comments on this clone: Its target is unknown.

Clones were sequenced by immunoSEQ multiplex PCR, and TCRdb holds only the in-frame ones, with some missing. Of tens of thousands of clones listed, about 87% were seen once; the top ten hold approximately 9.5%. The source was CD4+ or CD8+ T cells sorted from blood, collected in a trial of the OX40 agonist ivuxolimab. The TCR was taken from an adult with an advanced solid tumor such as melanoma, head and neck, liver or kidney cancer. The chain combines TRBV7-9 with TRBJ2-3; D is undetermined. The CDR3: CASSLETDTQYF. The CDR3 bases are TGTGCCAGCAGCTTAGAGACAGATACGCAGTATTTT.